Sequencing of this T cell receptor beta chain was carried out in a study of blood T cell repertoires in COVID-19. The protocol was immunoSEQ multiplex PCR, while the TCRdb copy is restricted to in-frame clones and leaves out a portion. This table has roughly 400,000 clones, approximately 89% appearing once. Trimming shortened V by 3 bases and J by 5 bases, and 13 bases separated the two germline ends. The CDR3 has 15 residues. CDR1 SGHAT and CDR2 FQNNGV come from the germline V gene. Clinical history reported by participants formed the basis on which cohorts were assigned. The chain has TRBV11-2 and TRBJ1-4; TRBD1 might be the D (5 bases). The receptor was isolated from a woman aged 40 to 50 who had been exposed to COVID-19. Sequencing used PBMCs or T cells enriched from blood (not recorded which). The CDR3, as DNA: TGTGCCAGCAGCTTGTTTGGCCAGGGAAATGAAAAACTGTTTTTT. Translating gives CASSLFGQGNEKLFF.